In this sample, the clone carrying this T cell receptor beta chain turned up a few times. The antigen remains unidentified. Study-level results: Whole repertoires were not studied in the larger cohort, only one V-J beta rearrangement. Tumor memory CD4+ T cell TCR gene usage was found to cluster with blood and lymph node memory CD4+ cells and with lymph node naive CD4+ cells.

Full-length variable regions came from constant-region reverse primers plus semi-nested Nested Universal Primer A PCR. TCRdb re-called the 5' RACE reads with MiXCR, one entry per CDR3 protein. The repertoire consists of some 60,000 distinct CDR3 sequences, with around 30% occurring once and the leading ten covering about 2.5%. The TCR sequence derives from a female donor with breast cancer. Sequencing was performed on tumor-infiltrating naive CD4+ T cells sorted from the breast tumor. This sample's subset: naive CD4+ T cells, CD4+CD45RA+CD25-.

The CDR3 loop reads CASSSEGYGYTF. The DNA of the CDR3 is TGTGCCAGCAGCTCCGAGGGGTATGGCTACACCTTC. The rearrangement joins TRBV9 to TRBJ1-2; a possible D gene is TRBD1 (5 bases). Trimming took off 4 bases at V and 5 bases at J, with 9 bases between the two ends. This CDR3 comprises 12 residues. The V gene's germline CDR1 is SGDLS and CDR2 YYNGEE.